The 26 T cell receptor beta chains listed next were all sequenced from one sample in a study of blood T cells in healthy people across ages. A second PCR, run for roughly 6 to 11 cycles, used a sample-barcoded 5' primer plus a J-beta primer mix. TCRdb redid the calling of the 5' RACE reads with MiXCR, one entry per CDR3 protein. The table has 850,000 to 1,300,000 distinct CDR3 sequences, 45% seen once. The source material was blood. These receptors were taken from a woman aged 55-75 years in good health.

This clonotype has just a few counts. The gene calls are TRBV12-3 or TRBV12-4 and TRBJ2-7; 15 bases are shared with TRBD2. This CDR3 has 17 amino acids. V shed 0 bases and J 6 bases; nucleotides not matched to a gene: 6. CDR3 in amino acids: CASSLAEGLAGGLEQYF. Written as DNA, the CDR3 is TGTGCCAGCAGTTTAGCAGAAGGACTAGCGGGAGGGCTCGAGCAGTACTTC.

This clonotype came up a few times. The chain is built from TRBV20-1 and TRBJ1-5; 7 nucleotides align to TRBD1. V was clipped by 0 bases and J by 4 bases; unmatched bases: 6. CDR3 length equals 15 residues. CDR1 DFQATT and CDR2 SNEGSKA come from the germline V gene (reference sequence). CDR3 sequence reads: CSARDRGRGNQPQHF. CDR3 nucleotides: TGCAGTGCTAGAGATCGTGGCAGGGGGAATCAGCCCCAGCATTTT.

This clonotype came up a few times. The V call is TRBV7-2, the J call TRBJ2-4, with 7 bases aligning to TRBD1. This CDR3 is built from 16 residues. The trim removed 5 bases at V and 0 bases at J, leaving 7 bases unmatched. Germline-derived CDR1 and CDR2 are SGHTA and FQGNSA. The CDR3 is CASSLRTGLAKNIQYF. In DNA, the CDR3 is TGTGCCAGCAGCCTAAGGACAGGACTAGCCAAAAACATTCAGTACTTC.

There are a few counts of this clonotype. The rearrangement uses TRBV6-5 and TRBJ1-2; D uncertain. Trimming stripped 4 bases from V and 7 bases from J, with 4 bases between. The germline CDR1 and CDR2 sequences are MNHEY and SVGAGI. The CDR3 length is 10 residues. The CDR3 spells CASSSAGYTF. The CDR3 DNA reads as TGTGCCAGCAGTTCGGCTGGCTACACCTTC.

The rearrangement links TRBV27 to TRBJ2-1; D remains unclear. CDR1 is MNHEY and CDR2 is SMNVEV in the germline V gene (reference sequence). This CDR3 is 15 amino acids long. The germline V and J ends were trimmed by 5 bases and 7 bases, with 18 bases remaining between them. CDR3 in DNA: TGTGCCAGCAGTCCCTTGCAAAGGGATGGGAATGAGCAGTTCTTC. Encoded protein: CASSPLQRDGNEQFF.

This clonotype has a handful of counts. The chain uses TRBV29-1 and TRBJ2-1, with D possibly matching TRBD2 (5 bases). The ends were cut back, 0 bases at V and 8 bases at J, with 8 bases in the middle. CDR1 SQVTM and CDR2 ANQGSEA come from the germline V gene. The CDR3 consists of 12 residues. DNA for the CDR3: TGCAGCGTTGAAGATAACGGGGATGAGCAGTTCTTC. Its protein product is CSVEDNGDEQFF.

This clonotype was seen ten or more times. The chain combines TRBV20-1 with TRBJ2-7; D may be TRBD1 (6 bases). The ends were cut back, 0 bases at V and 1 base at J, with 16 bases in the middle. The germline V gene encodes CDR1 DFQATT and CDR2 SNEGSKA (reference sequence). This CDR3 region has 16 residues. DNA of the CDR3: TGCAGTGCTAGAGATCTCAGGGCAGGGGAGTCCTACGAGCAGTACTTC. Translation: CSARDLRAGESYEQYF.

The CDR3 loop reads CATSSLQGHYEQYF. CDR3 bases: TGTGCCACCAGCAGCCTACAGGGCCACTACGAGCAGTACTTC. This sequence joins TRBV15 and TRBJ2-7; a weak D match, TRBD1 (6 bases). Trimming removed 3 bases from V and 3 bases from J, with 12 bases in between. The CDR3 is 14 amino acids. The germline CDR1 and CDR2 sequences are LNHNV and YYDKDF (reference sequence).

This chain joins TRBV5-1 and TRBJ2-3; no reliable D call. Germline lookup yields CDR1 SGHRS and CDR2 YFSETQ. This CDR3 contains 15 residues. The V and J ends lost 5 bases and 2 bases respectively, with 15 bases between them. The CDR3 spells CASRHDRHHTDTQYF. DNA of the CDR3: TGCGCCAGCAGGCATGACCGACACCACACAGATACGCAGTATTTT.

This chain links TRBV20-1 with TRBJ2-4, with 9 positions matching TRBD1. Gene TRBJ2-7 matches the end of the DNA better, so the J call may be wrong. CDR3 length: 13 amino acids. In germline, CDR1 is DFQATT, CDR2 SNEGSKA (reference sequence). For the CDR3, the DNA is TGCAGTGCTTACGACAGGGGGTTAGGCGAGCAGTACTTC. Translating gives CSAYDRGLGEQYF.

The rearrangement uses TRBV10-3 and TRBJ2-7, with TRBD1 matching over 8 bases. Looked up from germline, CDR1 is ENHRY and CDR2 is SYGVKD. The ends lost 10 bases at V and 2 bases at J; junction bases unmatched: 13. The CDR3 sequence is 15 residues long. CDR3 region: CATQRGRQGTYEQYF. DNA for the CDR3: TGTGCCACCCAAAGAGGGAGACAGGGGACCTACGAGCAGTACTTC.

V gene TRBV5-6 combines with J gene TRBJ1-1; D might be TRBD1 (6 bases). The CDR3 is made up of 16 amino acids. Deletions cut 0 bases from V and 5 bases from J, with 17 bases between. Germline CDR1 is SGHDT and CDR2 is YYEEEE. The CDR3, as DNA: TGTGCCAGCAGCTTGGGGTCGGGGGGCATGGCGACTGAAGCTTTCTTT. Protein: CASSLGSGGMATEAFF. Looking up the rest from reference TRBV5-6 and TRBJ1-1 gives the full variable domain: DAGVTQSPTHLIKTRGQQVTLRCSPKSGHDTVSWYQQALGQGPQFIFQYYEEEERQRGNFPDRFSGHQFPNYSSELNVNALLLGDSALYLCASSLGSGGMATEAFFGQGTRLTVV.

The chain's CDR3 is CASPNVFGRGYTF. The CDR3 DNA follows: TGTGCCAGCCCCAATGTTTTCGGTCGCGGCTACACCTTC. The rearrangement uses TRBV12-3 or TRBV12-4 and TRBJ1-2; no definite D call. Trimming stripped 8 bases from V and 8 bases from J, with 18 bases between. CDR3 size: 13 residues.

The chain uses TRBV6-5 and TRBJ2-7, with D perhaps matching TRBD2 (6 bases). V lost 7 bases and J lost 4, with 17 bases in between. The CDR3 totals 14 residues. Germline V gene data show CDR1 as MNHEY and CDR2 as SVGAGI. The CDR3: CASNQKGLRYEQYF. DNA of the CDR3: TGTGCCAGCAACCAAAAGGGACTGAGATACGAGCAGTACTTC.

The chain is built from TRBV29-1 and TRBJ1-5; 9 nucleotides align to TRBD1. The ends lost 6 bases at V and 0 bases at J; junction bases unmatched: 6. Germline V lookup: CDR1 SQVTM, CDR2 ANQGSEA. The CDR3 extends over 15 amino acids. This chain's CDR3 is CSVAQGAGSNQPQHF. Written as DNA, the CDR3 is TGCAGCGTCGCACAGGGGGCAGGTAGCAATCAGCCCCAGCATTTT.

This clonotype was recorded at least ten times. This chain uses TRBV25-1 with TRBJ2-3; D remains ambiguous. CDR3 length equals 13 residues. Germline CDR1 MGHDK, CDR2 SYGVNS. Trimming shortened V by 11 bases and J by 0 bases, and 12 bases separated the two germline ends. In nucleotides, the CDR3 is TGTGCCGCAGGCAAGGGTAGCACAGATACGCAGTATTTT. The encoded protein is CAAGKGSTDTQYF.

The V call is TRBV20-1, the J call TRBJ2-1, with TRBD2 identical over 7 bases. V trimming: 0 bases; J trimming: 5 bases; junction bases outside the gene matches: 7. Germline loops: CDR1 DFQATT, CDR2 SNEGSKA (reference sequence). The CDR3 is 15 amino acids. CDR3: CSARDVSGAHNEQFF. CDR3 nucleotide sequence: TGCAGTGCTAGAGACGTGAGCGGGGCTCACAATGAGCAGTTCTTC.

There are a few counts of this clonotype. The chain links TRBV14 to TRBJ2-1; possible D gene TRBD2, 6 bases. V lost 1 base and J lost 6, with 10 bases in between. Germline-derived CDR1 and CDR2 are SGHDN and FVKESK. The CDR3 is made up of 14 amino acids. The CDR3 is CASSQVRELNEQFF. In DNA, the CDR3 is TGTGCCAGCAGCCAAGTACGGGAGCTCAATGAGCAGTTCTTC.

CDR3 residues: CASSFASGIYNEQFF. The CDR3 DNA sequence: TGTGCCAGCAGCTTCGCTAGTGGGATTTACAATGAGCAGTTCTTC. J is TRBJ2-1 and V is TRBV7-9; no clear D gene. Trimming stripped 3 bases from V and 4 bases from J, with 13 bases between. The germline gives CDR1 SEHNR, CDR2 FQNEAQ (reference sequence). This CDR3 has 15 amino acids.

The rearrangement joins TRBV12-3 or TRBV12-4 to TRBJ2-7, with D possibly called TRBD1 or TRBD2 (6 bases each). This CDR3 comprises 13 residues. Trimming removed 7 bases at V and 5 bases at J, with 15 bases between. The CDR3 coding sequence is TGTGCCAGCACTCCTTCCGGGGGCCACGAGCAGTACTTC. Amino acid sequence: CASTPSGGHEQYF.

The chain uses TRBV27 and TRBJ2-5; 11 bases are shared with TRBD2. Germline values: CDR1 MNHEY, CDR2 SMNVEV (reference sequence). This CDR3 spans 16 amino acids. V was clipped by 4 bases and J by 5 bases; unmatched bases: 9. The CDR3 DNA follows: TGTGCCAGCAGTTCCTCATCTAGCGGGAGGACGGAGACCCAGTACTTC. Its translation: CASSSSSSGRTETQYF.

This clonotype turned up a few times. The chain carries TRBV29-1 and TRBJ2-7; 15 bases match TRBD2. CDR3 length: 18 amino acids. The germline gives CDR1 SQVTM, CDR2 ANQGSEA. V lost 1 base and J lost 3; bases outside the gene matches: 10. DNA of the CDR3: TGCAGCGTTGAAGGGGGGACTAGCGGGAGGTCGGGGAACTACGAGCAGTACTTC. This sequence encodes CSVEGGTSGRSGNYEQYF.

A single count supports this clonotype. The rearrangement links TRBV4-3 to TRBJ2-1; the match to TRBD1 covers 10 bases. CDR1 and CDR2 (germline): LGHNA, YSLEER. This CDR3 has 17 amino acids. Trimming cost V 2 bases and J 4 bases; bases outside gene matches: 8. The CDR3 region is CASSQYDKGQGYNEQFF. The CDR3 nucleotides are TGCGCCAGCAGCCAATATGATAAGGGACAGGGGTACAATGAGCAGTTCTTC.

This chain links TRBV9 with TRBJ1-1; D ambiguous. The CDR3 is 13 amino acids. Trimming took 0 bases from V and 3 from J, leaving 6 bases between them. The V gene's germline CDR1 is SGDLS and CDR2 YYNGEE. CDR3 protein: CASSVGGHTEAFF. DNA for the CDR3: TGTGCCAGCAGCGTAGGCGGACACACTGAAGCTTTCTTT.

The CDR3 DNA is TGCGCCAGCAGCTTTACCGGGACAGACCAAGAGACCCAGTACTTC. Its protein product is CASSFTGTDQETQYF. The chain links TRBV5-1 to TRBJ2-5; 7 bases line up with TRBD1. Trimming removed 2 bases from V and 0 bases from J; junction bases left unmatched: 4. The V gene's germline CDR1 is SGHRS and CDR2 YFSETQ. The CDR3 covers 15 residues. Filled out from reference TRBV5-1 and TRBJ2-5, the complete variable domain reads KAGVTQTPRYLIKTRGQQVTLSCSPISGHRSVSWYQQTPGQGLQFLFEYFSETQRNKGNFPGRFSGRQFSNSRSEMNVSTLELGDSALYLCASSFTGTDQETQYFGPGTRLLVL.

The V call is TRBV29-1, the J call TRBJ2-7; TRBD2 matches at 8 bases. Germline V gene lookup returns CDR1 SQVTM and CDR2 ANQGSEA. The junction had 7 bases not matched to a gene; V was cut back by 4 bases and J by 2 bases. The CDR3 covers 14 residues. Here the CDR3 DNA reads TGCAGCGTTGTGTCGACTAGCGAAGCCTACGAGCAGTACTTC. It specifies CSVVSTSEAYEQYF.